The clone carrying this TCR beta chain showed up many times. Its specificity is unknown. The CDR3 is 17 residues long. Per the germline V gene, CDR1 is SEHNR and CDR2 is FQNEAQ (reference sequence). J gave up 1 base and V 6 bases, and 10 bases lay outside the gene matches. This entry comes from a study of T cell repertoires in cytomegalovirus infection. Looking at the study overall: Matching HLA type, along with CMV infection, was indicated by public TCR beta signatures. Notes on the study in general: In two of eight donors, the top clonotype was HLA-C-restricted CMV-specific. Of the TCR beta families, the public ones yielded a cumulative frequency that identified carriers of CMV plus the relevant HLA.

TCRdb reprocessed the reads via MiXCR and lists one record per CDR3 protein. The sample has tens of thousands of distinct CDR3 sequences; 33% are singletons. Sequencing input: PBMCs, sequenced either directly or after in vitro stimulation (not recorded which). The J gene is TRBJ2-3, the V gene TRBV7-9; 10 bases fit TRBD1. The receptor's source is a human donor in good health (CMV status not recorded). Some clones in this sample may be carry-over from other donors' samples. The CDR3 DNA reads as TGTGCCAGCAGTCCTCCCCCGGGACAGGGGCGCACAGATACGCAGTATTTT. Residues: CASSPPPGQGRTDTQYF.